The clone carrying this T cell receptor beta chain was observed once. The target antigen is unknown. The PCR employed 60 Vbeta primers together with 13 Jbeta primers. TCRdb keeps only in-frame clones here, not all; method: immunoSEQ multiplex PCR. The sample contains more than 85,000 clones, just under 70% of which appear only once. While unrecorded immune exposures were likely, the donors were nominally healthy when sampled. The data were taken from a study of cytomegalovirus exposure and HLA in healthy donors. Study-level results: For most TCR beta V segments, an earlier analysis put the productive rate at about 90% or about 30% of the time. In a later analysis, most CMV-associated TCR beta chains appeared HLA-restricted. For most subjects, TCR beta sequences were reported to predict HLA-A and HLA-B alleles with accuracy.

Germline-derived CDR1 and CDR2 are SGHNT and YENEEA. The CDR3 extends over 17 amino acids. Trimming took 2 bases from V and 3 from J, leaving 16 bases between them. Sequenced material: PBMCs. V is TRBV11-3 and J is TRBJ2-2; D perhaps matches TRBD2 (7 bases). The receptor comes from a woman aged 70-85 years in good health and CMV-seropositive. CDR3 loop: CASSLSPWRGHTGELFF. CDR3 bases: TGTGCCAGCAGCTTATCCCCCTGGCGGGGGCACACCGGGGAGCTGTTTTTT.